Listed here are 29 T cell receptor beta chains from one sample, sequenced in a study of shared clonotypes between healthy human individuals. The table came from immunoSEQ multiplex PCR; TCRdb's copy has only in-frame clones and leaves some out. The table shows around 700,000 clones, with about 74% occurring only once. Sample: memory CD4+ T cells sorted from blood. Subset meaning: CD45RA-negative fraction. The receptor source for this set is a woman aged 25-40 years in good health.

A remark on this clone: This CDR3 is also generated by other DNA sequences in the sample. This chain connects TRBV18 to TRBJ2-7, with 7 nucleotides matching TRBD1. V shed 2 bases and J 3 bases; nucleotides not matched to a gene: 4. The CDR3 totals 14 residues. Germline V gene lookup returns CDR1 KGHSH and CDR2 LQKENI. CDR3: CASSPRQGVYEQYF. In DNA, the CDR3 is TGTGCCAGCTCACCAAGACAGGGAGTCTACGAGCAGTACTTC.

This rearrangement joins TRBV5-1 to TRBJ2-4; D is undetermined. Germline values: CDR1 SGHRS, CDR2 YFSETQ. V dropped 3 bases and J dropped 0 bases, with 10 bases sitting between them. This CDR3 has 15 residues. CDR3 region: CASSSIRVAKNIQYF. The CDR3 DNA reads TGCGCCAGCAGCTCGATCCGGGTAGCCAAAAACATTCAGTACTTC.

The sample holds a few counts of this clone. J is TRBJ1-2 and V is TRBV5-1; D ambiguous. The CDR3 is made up of 14 amino acids. Germline assignment: CDR1 SGHRS and CDR2 YFSETQ. Trimming removed 1 base at V and 0 bases at J, with 7 bases between. In nucleotides, the CDR3 is TGCGCCAGCAGCTTGTTCGAGACTAACTATGGCTACACCTTC. Translation: CASSLFETNYGYTF.

The chain is built from TRBV29-1 and TRBJ2-1; TRBD2 agrees at 10 bases. The germline CDR1 and CDR2 sequences are SQVTM and ANQGSEA. The length of the CDR3 is 13 residues. Unmatched junction bases numbered 3, after V lost 5 bases and J lost 5 bases. The chain's CDR3 is CSVLAGVDNEQFF. The CDR3 nucleotides are TGCAGCGTTCTAGCGGGAGTCGACAATGAGCAGTTCTTC.

The CDR3 DNA follows: TGTGCCAGCAGCTTAGGCGGGAGGTCTTTAGATACGCAGTATTTT. As protein: CASSLGGRSLDTQYF. The chain recombines TRBV11-2 with TRBJ2-3, with 8 bases fitting TRBD2. The V gene's germline CDR1 is SGHAT and CDR2 FQNNGV. The length of the CDR3 is 15 residues. V lost 1 base to trimming and J lost 5 bases; unmatched junction nucleotides: 5.

The rearrangement joins TRBV7-8 to TRBJ2-5; D is possibly TRBD1 or TRBD2 (5 bases each). The CDR3 loop spans 12 amino acids. Trimming removed 5 bases from V and 4 bases from J, with 8 bases in between. Germline V gene sequence: CDR1 SGHVS, CDR2 FQNEAQ. CDR3 amino acids: CASSMGVETQYF. CDR3 DNA: TGTGCCAGCAGCATGGGGGTAGAGACCCAGTACTTC.

Here the CDR3 DNA reads TGTGCCTCTAAGGGAACCTACGAGCAGTACTTC. The encoded protein is CASKGTYEQYF. J is TRBJ2-7 and V is TRBV28; no clear D gene. In germline, CDR1 is MDHEN, CDR2 SYDVKM. The CDR3 sequence is 11 residues long. The V end lost 11 bases, the J end lost 2 bases, and 10 bases lay between the germline ends.

There are many counts of this clone. The chain recombines TRBV2 with TRBJ1-4; 8 nucleotides match TRBD1. Germline assignment: CDR1 SNHLY and CDR2 FYNNEI. The length of the CDR3 is 14 residues. J lost 8 bases, V lost 3 bases, and 5 bases had no gene match. CDR3 DNA sequence: TGTGCCAGCAGTGACCGGACAGGGTTGGAAAAACTGTTTTTT. Amino acids: CASSDRTGLEKLFF.

The rearrangement uses TRBV4-1 and TRBJ2-5; TRBD1 is a possible D gene (5 bases). Germline V gene sequence: CDR1 MGHRA, CDR2 YSYEKL. CDR3 length: 16 amino acids. V dropped 2 bases and J dropped 3 bases, with 16 bases sitting between them. The CDR3 DNA is TGCGCCAGCAGCCAAAGACCGGACAAAGGGAAAGAGACCCAGTACTTC. This gives the protein CASSQRPDKGKETQYF.

The chain recombines TRBV30 with TRBJ1-6; D not certain. CDR1 and CDR2 from the germline V gene are GTSNPN and SVGIG (reference sequence). Deletions cut 3 bases from V and 10 bases from J, with 13 bases between. This CDR3 comprises 13 residues. In DNA form, the CDR3 reads TGTGCCTGGAGCGCCGATCGCTGGTCACCCCTCCACTTT. It codes for CAWSADRWSPLHF.

This clone has at least ten counts. The CDR3 region has the DNA TGTGCCAGCTCCCTCTCGGAGTTGAACACTGAAGCTTTCTTT. It is translated as CASSLSELNTEAFF. This sequence joins TRBV9 and TRBJ1-1; the D is unclear. The germline V gene encodes CDR1 SGDLS and CDR2 YYNGEE. Trimming cost V 7 bases and J 0 bases, with 13 bases left between them. CDR3 length: 14 amino acids.

The rearrangement joins TRBV7-9 to TRBJ1-2; 8 positions match TRBD1. Losses at the gene ends were 4 bases for V and 4 bases for J; bases not matched to a gene: 8. CDR3 size: 15 residues. Germline CDR1 is SEHNR and CDR2 is FQNEAQ (reference sequence). CDR3 sequence: CASSSGGGNSYGYTF. For the CDR3, the DNA is TGTGCCAGCAGCTCAGGGGGCGGGAATAGCTATGGCTACACCTTC.

Written as DNA, the CDR3 is TGTGCCAGTAGGAGGAGGGATGGCTACACCTTC. Residues: CASRRRDGYTF. The chain combines TRBV19 with TRBJ1-2; unclear D gene. The CDR3 totals 11 residues. Between the trimmed V and J ends, which lost 6 bases and 6 bases, there was a span of 8 bases. The germline V gene has CDR1 LNHDA and CDR2 SQIVND (reference sequence).

The V gene is TRBV5-1, the J gene TRBJ2-7; 9 bases are a match to TRBD2. V lost 4 bases, J lost 4 bases, and 6 bases stayed unmatched. CDR3 length equals 14 residues. Germline V lookup: CDR1 SGHRS, CDR2 YFSETQ. CDR3 sequence (DNA): TGCGCCAGCAGCCCATGGACTAGCGAATACGAGCAGTACTTC. Its translation is CASSPWTSEYEQYF. The whole variable domain, filled in from reference TRBV5-1 and TRBJ2-7, reads KAGVTQTPRYLIKTRGQQVTLSCSPISGHRSVSWYQQTPGQGLQFLFEYFSETQRNKGNFPGRFSGRQFSNSRSEMNVSTLELGDSALYLCASSPWTSEYEQYFGPGTRLTVT.

The chain has TRBV9 and TRBJ2-3, with D possibly matching TRBD1 (6 bases). CDR3 size: 13 residues. Trimming removed 7 bases at V and 0 bases at J, with 9 bases between. Germline V gene sequence: CDR1 SGDLS, CDR2 YYNGEE. The CDR3 DNA is TGTGCCAGCCAGGGGCGGAGCACAGATACGCAGTATTTT. Translated, it gives CASQGRSTDTQYF.

CDR3 nucleotides: TGTGCCAGCAGGCCCGGGGGGCTTGATGAAAAACTGTTTTTT. The encoded protein is CASRPGGLDEKLFF. This sequence joins TRBV6-6 and TRBJ1-4, with a possible D match to TRBD1 (6 bases). CDR3 length: 14 residues. The V gene's germline CDR1 is MNHNY and CDR2 SVGAGI (reference sequence). Deletions cut 6 bases from V and 6 bases from J, with 14 bases between.

This clone was seen just once. CDR3: CASSWTEGATEAFF. In DNA, the CDR3 is TGTGCCAGCAGCTGGACCGAAGGTGCGACTGAAGCTTTCTTT. V is TRBV5-6 and J is TRBJ1-1; D is ambiguous. CDR1 is SGHDT and CDR2 is YYEEEE in the germline V gene. The CDR3 spans 14 residues. Trimming cost V 3 bases and J 5 bases, with 14 bases left between them.

The chain joins TRBV15 to TRBJ2-1, with D possibly being TRBD1 (6 bases). The germline CDR1 and CDR2 sequences are LNHNV and YYDKDF (reference sequence). The CDR3 runs to 14 residues. V was shortened by 5 bases and J by 6 bases, with 14 bases between the two germline ends. The CDR3 region has the DNA TGTGCCACCAGCTCTGGACAGTGGAGCAATGAGCAGTTCTTC. This encodes CATSSGQWSNEQFF.

The V call is TRBV13, the J call TRBJ2-7; D is unclear. This CDR3 is 13 amino acids long. Germline assignment: CDR1 PRHDT and CDR2 FYEKMQ (reference sequence). V was clipped by 4 bases and J by 2 bases, with 9 bases between them. CDR3 in amino acids: CASSSDETYEQYF. For the CDR3, the DNA is TGTGCCAGCAGCTCGGACGAAACCTACGAGCAGTACTTC.

This chain uses TRBV30 with TRBJ2-3, with 10 bases fitting TRBD2. This CDR3 is 15 amino acids long. Trimming at V came to 4 bases and at J to 7 bases, leaving 11 bases not matched to a gene. The germline gives CDR1 GTSNPN, CDR2 SVGIG (reference sequence). CDR3 nucleotides: TGTGCCTGGAACCCGCCGGGACTAGCGCCTTATACGCAGTATTTT. Translated, it gives CAWNPPGLAPYTQYF.

The chain recombines TRBV27 with TRBJ1-2, with D unresolved. Trimming removed 2 bases from V and 3 bases from J, with 7 bases in between. Per the germline V gene, CDR1 is MNHEY and CDR2 is SMNVEV (reference sequence). The CDR3 has 13 amino acids. CDR3 residues: CASSLEGHYGYTF. CDR3 nucleotides: TGTGCCAGCAGTTTAGAGGGCCACTATGGCTACACCTTC.

The chain recombines TRBV19 with TRBJ2-5; tentative D call: TRBD1 (5 bases). The CDR3 runs to 15 residues. V gave up 3 bases and J gave up 2 bases, with 13 bases separating them. CDR1 is LNHDA, CDR2 SQIVND, per germline (reference sequence). CDR3 DNA sequence: TGTGCCAGTAGTATGGTTTCGGCAGGGCAAGAGACCCAGTACTTC. Encoded protein: CASSMVSAGQETQYF.

A few counts support this clone. The chain recombines TRBV6-5 with TRBJ2-3; 7 positions match TRBD2. The CDR3 consists of 16 residues. CDR1 and CDR2 from the germline V gene are MNHEY and SVGAGI. V trimming: 3 bases; J trimming: 2 bases; junction bases outside the gene matches: 8. CDR3 nucleotides: TGTGCCAGCAGTTATGGATCGGGAGGAACCACAGATACGCAGTATTTT. Its protein is CASSYGSGGTTDTQYF.

The chain employs TRBV7-6 and TRBJ2-1; 8 bases fit TRBD2. The CDR3 spans 17 residues. Trimming cost V 6 bases and J 4 bases; bases outside gene matches: 14. Per germline, CDR1 SGHVS and CDR2 FNYEAQ. CDR3 protein: CASSPLGSSGSYNEQFF. CDR3 coding DNA: TGTGCCAGCAGTCCGCTGGGCTCAAGCGGGAGTTACAATGAGCAGTTCTTC.

This clone was seen a single time. This rearrangement joins TRBV6-5 to TRBJ2-7; 7 bases align to TRBD1. V lost 9 bases, J lost 6 bases, and 11 bases stayed unmatched. The CDR3 spans 13 residues. CDR1 is MNHEY, CDR2 SVGAGI, per germline. The CDR3 region is CASGRDSLSEQYF. The CDR3 bases are TGTGCCAGTGGCCGGGACAGCTTATCCGAGCAGTACTTC.

CDR3 DNA: TGTGCCAGCAGCCCAGGGACTCTGAACTCCTACGAGCAGTACTTC. As protein: CASSPGTLNSYEQYF. The chain has TRBV7-9 and TRBJ2-7; D may be TRBD2 (6 bases). The CDR3 extends over 15 amino acids. Germline-derived CDR1 and CDR2 are SEHNR and FQNEAQ (reference sequence). Trimming shortened V by 5 bases and J by 0 bases, and 14 bases separated the two germline ends.

The chain recombines TRBV6-5 with TRBJ1-2; maybe TRBD1 (6 bases). V was pared by 4 bases and J by 4 bases, with 13 bases between. From germline, CDR1 is MNHEY and CDR2 SVGAGI. The CDR3 sequence is 14 residues long. For the CDR3, the DNA is TGTGCCAGCAGTTCCACCGGGACACCCTATGGCTACACCTTC. Amino acids: CASSSTGTPYGYTF.

This chain uses TRBV5-1 with TRBJ2-7; D ambiguous. V dropped 3 bases and J dropped 0 bases, with 10 bases sitting between them. This CDR3 is built from 14 residues. The germline gives CDR1 SGHRS, CDR2 YFSETQ. Written as DNA, the CDR3 is TGCGCCAGCAGCTCCCAGGCCAGCTCCTACGAGCAGTACTTC. Protein product: CASSSQASSYEQYF.

The V and J genes are TRBV30 and TRBJ2-7; 12 bases map to TRBD2. The length of the CDR3 is 18 residues. V lost 1 base to trimming and J lost 1 base; unmatched junction nucleotides: 11. The germline gives CDR1 GTSNPN, CDR2 SVGIG (reference sequence). The CDR3 loop is CAWSANLGTSGPSYEQYF. As DNA, the CDR3 is TGTGCCTGGAGTGCCAACCTCGGGACTAGCGGGCCGTCCTACGAGCAGTACTTC. Full variable domain (rest looked up from reference TRBV30 and TRBJ2-7): SQTIHQWPATLVQPVGSPLSLECTVEGTSNPNLYWYRQAAGRGLQLLFYSVGIGQISSEVPQNLSASRPQDRQFILSSKKLLLSDSGFYLCAWSANLGTSGPSYEQYFGPGTRLTVT.